What follows describes a single T cell receptor (beta chain). No antigen is known for it. Nothing much larger sits one base from this clone, and base qualities are not available. The immunoSEQ hsTCRB v3.0 assay was used at survey level resolution to sequence the TRB variable region. TRB sequencing targeted a depth of about 40,000-50,000 T-cell genomes per sample. Pooled TRB libraries were sequenced on an Illumina MiSeq with a v3 150-cycle kit. The study's own analysis went as follows. Analysis of repertoires was carried out in R inside a reproducible Nextflow workflow spanning QC, data transformation and analysis. LymphoSeq2, an R package for exploring AIRR-Seq data, was used to implement the custom analyses. Four samples yielding fewer than 5000 total TRB sequences were excluded, leaving about 190 analyzed HIV repertoires. Of the roughly 180 retained HIV repertoires, some 60 were collected before and under 150 after ART initiation. Repertoires were downsampled to 5000 TRB nucleotide sequences, with summary statistics averaged over 100 downsampling iterations. Only TRB sequences with CDR3 regions of at least seven amino acids were retained for analysis. Diversity was assessed using a clonality score derived from Shannon entropy and using the Gini coefficient. In the repertoire networks, any two of the top 5000 CDR3 amino acid sequences were linked whenever the two sequences differed by an edit distance of one. GLIPH2 predicted antigen specificity groups and MHC restriction for TRB CDR3 amino acid sequences. To flag known associations with CMV, EBV, HIV or tissue antigens, CDR3 amino acid sequences were compared against VDJdb and McPAS-TCR. Pre-ART, post-ART and control groups were compared with Wilcoxon signed-rank tests and Holm-Bonferroni correction. Imported from immuneACCESS, the table was reduced by TCRdb to in-frame sequences with V and J called. These copies leave out some clones; in studies compared against another copy, an unresolved V gene accounts for under half, and the cause of the remainder is not known. V and J calls and clone size are as listed in that table; D and trimming were resolved from the DNA. The sample table lists under 30,000 clones, roughly 88% of them with a count of one. The ten largest clones capture under 9% of the sample.

To be included, a participant needed at least one PBMC sample from before ART initiation plus at least two post-ART samples. Every participant with HIV received treatment in the United States of America. Before DNA extraction, cryopreserved samples of about 1-11 million PBMC were thawed and then washed. At the time of the earliest PBMC sample, participants with HIV were aged between about 23 and 54 years. PBMC samples from each participant spanned 1-4 timepoints before ART initiation and 2-8 timepoints after ART initiation, with a median of 7 samples. Serial HIV viral load, CD4+ T-cell count, ART history and demographic data were obtained for every participant. A Qiagen kit on a QIAcube was used to extract genomic DNA from unsorted PBMC, with samples processed in batches of 12. This specimen belongs to a study of long-term antiretroviral therapy in people with HIV (dated by TCRdb to between 2021 and 2024). As for the study more broadly: The earliest samples were collected about a decade before the 2015 WHO recommendation for immediate ART, when ART was typically delayed until CD4 counts fell. Whether ART initiation and durable HIV suppression were associated with changes in peripheral blood TRB repertoire composition and diversity was tested in a retrospective serial study. A total of 150 to 200 cryopreserved PBMC samples came from roughly 30 adults with confirmed HIV infection and were collected serially over a mean of roughly six years (range 1-12). Among the 30 to 35 participants with HIV, eleven were female. No cross-contamination during QIAcube processing turned up in test extractions that ran a monoclonal T-cell line alongside about 35 polyclonal samples.

CDR1 MNHNS and CDR2 SASEGT are derived from the germline V gene. There are 15 amino acids in the CDR3, from cysteine to phenylalanine inclusive. Just CDR3 DNA is preserved here, 45 bases in frame from base 1. V loses 7 bases, J loses 0 bases, and the germline ends lie 15 bases apart. Overall study results and their limits: Because pre-ART samples had limited cell numbers, unsorted PBMC were profiled rather than sorted CD4+ and CD8+ T cells. Narrower CDR3 length ranges were observed in HIV repertoires than in controls, and an antigen-experienced repertoire with only a slight naive shift after ART was suggested by the network structure. ART initiation was associated with a significant increase in TRB diversity, but diversity stayed significantly below transplant donor controls even after long-term ART. At every time point, the repertoire was dominated by expanded TRB clones first identified before ART initiation, although this dominance fluctuated and, in many PLHIV, declined after ART. Samples dated from 2004 to 2017, and the ART regimens used may be less effective than current ones. Inferences about post-ART repertoire changes were limited because no data were available on ART adherence, viral resistance or therapy changes. Limited PBMC availability meant only the TCR beta chain was sequenced, without alpha chain pairing.

The chain couples TRBV6-1 to TRBJ1-2, with the D gene too uncertain to name. The sequencing here drew on unsorted PBMCs, taken 3 years after starting antiretroviral therapy. This TCR was recovered from a man in his forties or fifties with HIV. CDR3 region: CASMVIPSPNYGYTF. The DNA sequence reads TGTGCCAGCATGGTAATACCGTCCCCTAACTATGGCTACACCTTC.